This T cell receptor (beta chain) was captured in a study of shared clonotypes between healthy human individuals (dated by TCRdb to about 2020). Study-level background: A couple of women and three men aged 18 to 49 years were included in the cohort. For each donor, CD4 naive and CD4 memory were each given three plates, CD8 naive was given two plates, and CD8 memory was given one plate. The study deeply sequenced blood TCR repertoires of about 5 healthy adults to estimate repertoire size and the extent of clonotype sharing between individuals. To increase sequencing depth and limit assay-specific biases, TCR repertoire library preparation and sequencing were carried out by different laboratories using diverse techniques. Each donor's leukapheresis produced roughly between roughly 0.9 and 9 billion PBMCs. The study at large found these results: Estimated clonotype richness was generally larger for naive than for memory subsets. Sampling was restricted to blood, and TCR repertoires in tissues likely differ from the TCR repertoires found in blood. Even with the large sequencing depth, rarefaction of the sorted-subset datasets indicated that sequencing was incomplete. Pairwise subsampling led to the expectation that sequencing depth would affect the degree of clonotype sharing among donors. Compared with non-shared clonotypes, the clonotypes found in all four sorted-subset donors had higher generation probabilities. Across four donors, about 5.2% of naive CD4, approximately 4% of naive CD8, under 2.5% of memory CD4, and approximately 0.4% of memory CD8 clonotypes were shared. The genetic and exposure-history diversity represented was limited by the small number of donors.

Using the deep immunoSEQ assay, TCR CDR3 regions were amplified from genomic DNA by multiplex PCR. Extracted genomic DNA from each cell subset was distributed evenly across all wells of several immunoSEQ 96-well plates, and each plate was treated as a replicate. For sorted subsets, each replicate PCR was loaded with about 0.2 ug genomic DNA, equivalent to 30,000 or so T cell genomes. Purified libraries were measured with a Qubit 3.0 fluorometer, size-checked on a Bioanalyzer 2100, and measured again with the KAPA Library Quantification kit. Every immunoSEQ 96-well plate was sequenced on a dedicated single-read 150-cycle Illumina NextSeq 550 flow cell. Processing in the source paper ran as follows. The immunoSEQ output contained only junctional sequences without quality scores, so filtering could not match that applied to full-length reads. To assign V/J genes and CDR3, sequences were annotated using PyIR, a Python wrapper for IgBLAST v1.9, with IMGT germline references. Reads were removed for weak V/J assignments (E-value above 1e-6), missing CDR3, stop codons, out-of-frame junctions, or ambiguous translated residues. V3J clonotypes were defined by identical inferred V gene, J gene, and CDR3 amino acid sequence. To compute the percentage overlap between repertoires, the number of shared unique clonotypes was divided by the size of the smaller repertoire. Richness of each repertoire was evaluated using RTK rarefaction, the Chao1 estimator, and Recon v2.1 estimates of unobserved clonotypes. Generation probabilities were computed with OLGA for all TCRbeta clonotypes obtained by the gDNA method from four donors. TCRdb stores this immuneACCESS table with in-frame sequences only. Part of the clones is absent; in the studies checked, under half of the shortfall reflects unresolved V genes, and no reason is known for the rest. Clone size and V and J calls were adopted from that table, with D and trimming inferred from the DNA. This sample is represented by some 1.5 million clones; 98% of them were singletons. About 0.42% of the sample belongs to the ten largest clones.

Inclusive of the bounding cysteine and phenylalanine, the CDR3 is 13 residues long. The read is trimmed to its CDR3 DNA, 39 bases read in frame from base 1. V loses 0 bases, J loses 3 bases, and the germline ends lie 6 bases apart. The germline V gene sets CDR1 to LGHNA and CDR2 to YSLEER. Donors were healthy HIV-negative adults with no recently reported acute infections or vaccinations. Every donor was a Caucasian adult living in Nashville, Tennessee, USA. CD4+ T cells were enriched by magnetic negative selection, after which naive cells were positively selected on CD45RA and the negative fraction was taken as the memory subset. Blood was obtained by leukapheresis, after which PBMCs were separated by Ficoll-Histopaque density gradient centrifugation and cryopreserved in liquid nitrogen vapor phase. Purity and quantity of every magnetically sorted T cell population were checked by analytical flow cytometry. Genomic DNA was isolated from every sorted fraction and measured by UV absorbance on a Nanodrop 2000c.

On this clone: This receptor's antigen is unknown. It has no much larger one-base neighbor in the sample; base qualities were not kept. Other DNA variants within this sample encode the same CDR3.

The receptor chain draws on TRBV4-3 and TRBJ2-7; perhaps TRBD1 is the D gene, with 5 bases matching. Sequences were obtained from naive CD4+ T cells sorted from blood. The meaning of the sample's cell subset or site label: CD45RA+ positively selected. This clonotype was obtained from a man aged 30 to 45 in good health. CDR3 loop: CASSQETVYEQYF. In nucleotide form, the sequence is TGCGCCAGCAGCCAAGAGACAGTCTACGAGCAGTACTTC.